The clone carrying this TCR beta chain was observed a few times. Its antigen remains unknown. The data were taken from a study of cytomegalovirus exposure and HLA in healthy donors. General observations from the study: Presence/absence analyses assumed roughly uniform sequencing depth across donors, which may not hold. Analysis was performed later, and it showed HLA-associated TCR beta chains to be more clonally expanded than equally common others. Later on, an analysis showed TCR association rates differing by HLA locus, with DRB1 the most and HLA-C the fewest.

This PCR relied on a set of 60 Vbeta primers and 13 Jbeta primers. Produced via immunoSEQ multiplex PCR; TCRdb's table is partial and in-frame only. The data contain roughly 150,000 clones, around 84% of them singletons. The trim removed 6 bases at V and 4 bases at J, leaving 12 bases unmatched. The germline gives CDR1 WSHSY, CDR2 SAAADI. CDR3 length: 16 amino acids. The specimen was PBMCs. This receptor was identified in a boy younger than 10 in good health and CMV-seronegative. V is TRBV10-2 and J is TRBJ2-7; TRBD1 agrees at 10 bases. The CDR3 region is CASRYPGTGAKYEQYF. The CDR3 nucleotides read TGCGCCAGCAGATACCCCGGGACAGGGGCTAAGTACGAGCAGTACTTC.